This entry describes one TCR beta chain. Its antigen is unknown. The sample belongs to a study of shared clonotypes between healthy human individuals. Broader study findings: Donor scarcity curtailed the genetic and exposure-history diversity represented herein.

In the study's own analysis: Junction-only immunoSEQ sequences carried no quality scores, so filtering differed. Produced via immunoSEQ multiplex PCR; TCRdb's table is partial and in-frame only. The DNA was the basis for D and trimming; V, J and clone size are from that table. This table has around 1 million clones, around three quarters appearing once. This CDR3 has 16 residues. V was cut by 0 bases and J by 0 bases, with 9 bases left in between. The germline V gene encodes CDR1 KGHSH and CDR2 LQKENI. The specimen sequenced was memory CD4+ T cells sorted from blood. As to subset: CD45RA-negative fraction. This receptor was taken from a man between 18 and 35 years old in good health. The V and J genes are TRBV18 and TRBJ2-1; D ambiguous. CDR3 residues: CASSPPSKSSYNEQFF. For the CDR3, the DNA is TGTGCCAGCTCACCACCAAGCAAAAGCTCCTACAATGAGCAGTTCTTC.